What follows are 9 T cell receptor beta chains derived from one specimen sequenced in a study of blood T cell dynamics during melanoma immunotherapy. Generated by immunoSEQ multiplex PCR, the TCRdb table keeps only in-frame clones and is missing some. The repertoire consists of approximately 13,000 clones, with about 90% occurring once and the leading ten covering around 3.1%. Time point described: pre-treatment baseline. The sample here was blood, taken from a patient treated with checkpoint blockade. The receptor source for this set is a human donor with melanoma.

This clone was found once. V gene TRBV7-6 combines with J gene TRBJ2-2; 9 positions match TRBD2. The CDR3 sequence is 15 residues long. V lost 0 bases to trimming and J lost 8 bases; unmatched junction nucleotides: 4. Per germline, CDR1 SGHVS and CDR2 FNYEAQ. The CDR3 protein is CASSLAGLAGGELFF. CDR3 bases: TGTGCCAGCAGCTTAGCTGGCCTAGCGGGAGGGGAGCTGTTTTTT. The variable domain in full, with the rest retrieved from reference TRBV7-6 and TRBJ2-2, is GAGVSQSPRYKVTKRGQDVALRCDPISGHVSLYWYRQALGQGPEFLTYFNYEAQQDKSGLPNDRFSAERPEGSISTLTIQRTEQRDSAMYRCASSLAGLAGGELFFGEGSRLTVL.

The V and J genes are TRBV7-9 and TRBJ2-5; 9 bases align to TRBD2. This CDR3 is built from 17 residues. V shed 5 bases, J shed 5 bases, and the junction held 15 bases outside the gene matches. The germline V gene has CDR1 SEHNR and CDR2 FQNEAQ (reference sequence). CDR3 loop: CASSRGLAGPQTETQYF. Here the CDR3 DNA reads TGTGCCAGCAGCAGGGGCCTAGCGGGACCCCAGACGGAGACCCAGTACTTC.

This chain links TRBV20-1 with TRBJ1-2; maybe TRBD1 (5 bases). Germline CDR1 and CDR2: DFQATT and SNEGSKA (reference sequence). This CDR3 contains 11 residues. V lost 0 bases and J lost 13, with 12 bases in between. CDR3 sequence (DNA): TGCAGTGCTAGAGATAAGGGGCCGAGCACCTTC. Translating it yields CSARDKGPSTF.

The chain links TRBV28 to TRBJ2-6, with a possible D match to TRBD1 (5 bases). Germline V gene sequence: CDR1 MDHEN, CDR2 SYDVKM. The ends were cut back, 7 bases at V and 4 bases at J, with 14 bases in the middle. The CDR3 totals 15 residues. The CDR3 nucleotides read TGTGCCAGCATTCCCCTAGGGGCCGGGGCCAACGTCCTGACTTTC. Protein product: CASIPLGAGANVLTF.

The chain links TRBV5-1 to TRBJ2-2; D remains unclear. CDR1 SGHRS and CDR2 YFSETQ come from the germline V gene. The CDR3 contains 14 residues. Trimming took 5 bases from V and 5 from J, leaving 13 bases between them. CDR3 region: CASSNGQSTGELFF. The DNA of the CDR3 is TGCGCCAGCAGTAACGGGCAGAGTACCGGGGAGCTGTTTTTT.

The V and J genes are TRBV5-1 and TRBJ2-2, with 10 positions matching TRBD1. Germline CDR1 SGHRS, CDR2 YFSETQ. The CDR3 consists of 16 residues. Trimming removed 0 bases from V and 3 bases from J; junction bases left unmatched: 2. CDR3 protein: CASSLGGQGYTGELFF. CDR3 in DNA: TGCGCCAGCAGCTTGGGGGGACAGGGGTACACCGGGGAGCTGTTTTTT.

The DNA of the CDR3 is TGTGCCAGCAGCTTTAGGTTGAGCGATCAGCCCCAGCATTTT. It yields the protein CASSFRLSDQPQHF. The V call is TRBV7-8, the J call TRBJ1-5; D gene ambiguous. The CDR3 covers 14 residues. V gave up 3 bases and J gave up 5 bases, with 11 bases separating them. CDR1 SGHVS and CDR2 FQNEAQ come from the germline V gene.

This rearrangement joins TRBV19 to TRBJ1-1; D gene unclear. Germline CDR1 and CDR2: LNHDA and SQIVND (reference sequence). With 9 bases removed from V and 4 bases from J, the gap between germline ends came to 15 bases. The CDR3 is 13 amino acids. The CDR3 sequence is CASPLPGSTEAFF. The CDR3 DNA reads TGTGCCAGCCCTCTGCCGGGAAGCACTGAAGCTTTCTTT.

J is TRBJ1-1 and V is TRBV5-5; D remains ambiguous. The CDR3 loop spans 14 amino acids. The V end was cut by 6 bases, the J end by 5 bases, with 17 bases between. Germline CDR1 SGHKS, CDR2 YYEKEE (reference sequence). CDR3 DNA sequence: TGTGCCAGCAAATGGGAGCCCGCGGAGACTGAAGCTTTCTTT. It specifies CASKWEPAETEAFF.